This entry describes one TCR beta chain. Seattle cases were enrolled at active infection and followed longitudinally. The data were obtained in a study of blood T cell repertoires in COVID-19. Study summary: Samples taken during acute and convalescent COVID-19 were collected in the United States, Italy and Spain. T cells, B-cell-depleted T cells, or PBMCs provided the cDNA or gDNA that served as material.

Original methodology: Estimation of nucleated cell counts was performed using reference gene primer amplification. Data came from immunoSEQ multiplex PCR; TCRdb stores just in-frame clones and leaves some out. V, J and clone size were drawn from that table, and D and trimming were deduced from the DNA. The table has around 210,000 clones, around nine tenths seen once. This sequence originates from a man aged 50-60 years with COVID-19, enrolled during active disease. Source material: peripheral blood.

CDR3 sequence reads: CASSADRAGVNTEAFF. In DNA, the CDR3 is TGTGCCAGCAGTGCGGACAGGGCAGGGGTGAACACTGAAGCTTTCTTT. The chain recombines TRBV25-1 with TRBJ1-1, with TRBD1 matching over 8 bases. Trimming took 4 bases from V and 0 from J; bases not matched to a gene: 7. The germline V gene encodes CDR1 MGHDK and CDR2 SYGVNS. The CDR3 sequence is 16 residues long.